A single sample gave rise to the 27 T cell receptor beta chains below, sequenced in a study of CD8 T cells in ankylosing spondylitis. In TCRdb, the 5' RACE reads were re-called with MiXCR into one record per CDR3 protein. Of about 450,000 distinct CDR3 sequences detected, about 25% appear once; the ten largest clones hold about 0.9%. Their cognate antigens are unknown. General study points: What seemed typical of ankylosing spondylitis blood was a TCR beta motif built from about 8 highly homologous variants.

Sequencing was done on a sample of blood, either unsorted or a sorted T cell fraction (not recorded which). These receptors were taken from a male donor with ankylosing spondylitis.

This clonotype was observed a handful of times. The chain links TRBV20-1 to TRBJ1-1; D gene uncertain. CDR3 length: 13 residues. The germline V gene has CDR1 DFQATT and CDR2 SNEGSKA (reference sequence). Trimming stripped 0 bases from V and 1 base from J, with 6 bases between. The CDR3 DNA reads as TGCAGTGCTAGAGATTATCGGAACACTGAAGCTTTCTTT. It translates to CSARDYRNTEAFF.

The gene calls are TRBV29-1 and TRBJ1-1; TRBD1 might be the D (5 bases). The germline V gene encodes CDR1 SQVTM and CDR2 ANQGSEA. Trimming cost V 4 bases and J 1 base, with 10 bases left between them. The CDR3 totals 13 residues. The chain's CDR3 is CSVVGGTNTEAFF. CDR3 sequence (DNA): TGCAGCGTTGTTGGCGGGACGAACACTGAAGCTTTCTTT.

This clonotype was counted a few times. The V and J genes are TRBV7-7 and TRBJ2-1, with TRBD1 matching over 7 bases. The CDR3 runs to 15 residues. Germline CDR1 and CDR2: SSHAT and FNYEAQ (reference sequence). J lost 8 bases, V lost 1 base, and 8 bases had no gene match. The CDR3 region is CASSLEGGGIHEQFF. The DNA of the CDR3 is TGTGCCAGCAGCTTAGAAGGGGGCGGTATCCATGAGCAGTTCTTC.

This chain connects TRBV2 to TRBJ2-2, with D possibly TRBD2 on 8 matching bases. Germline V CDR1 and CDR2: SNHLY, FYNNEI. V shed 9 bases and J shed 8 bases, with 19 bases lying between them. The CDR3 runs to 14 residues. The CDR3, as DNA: TGTGCCAGTAGCCCGATAGCGGGACAGGGGGAGCTGTTTTTT. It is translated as CASSPIAGQGELFF.

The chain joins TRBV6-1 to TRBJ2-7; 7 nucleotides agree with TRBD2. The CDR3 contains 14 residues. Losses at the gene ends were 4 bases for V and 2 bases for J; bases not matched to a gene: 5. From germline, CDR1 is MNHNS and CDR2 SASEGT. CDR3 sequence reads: CASSGLGGAYEQYF. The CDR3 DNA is TGTGCCAGCAGTGGTCTGGGGGGGGCCTACGAGCAGTACTTC.

CDR3 in amino acids: CATSRGTSARTDTQYF. The CDR3 nucleotides are TGTGCCACCAGCAGAGGGACTAGCGCCCGCACAGATACGCAGTATTTT. V gene TRBV15 combines with J gene TRBJ2-3; TRBD2 agrees at 9 bases. Germline-derived CDR1 and CDR2 are LNHNV and YYDKDF (reference sequence). This CDR3 is built from 16 residues. V gave up 1 base and J gave up 1 base; unmatched junction bases: 3. Filled out from reference TRBV15 and TRBJ2-3, the complete variable domain reads DAMVIQNPRYQVTQFGKPVTLSCSQTLNHNVMYWYQQKSSQAPKLLFHYYDKDFNNEADTPDNFQSRRPNTSFCFLDIRSPGLGDTAMYLCATSRGTSARTDTQYFGPGTRLTVL.

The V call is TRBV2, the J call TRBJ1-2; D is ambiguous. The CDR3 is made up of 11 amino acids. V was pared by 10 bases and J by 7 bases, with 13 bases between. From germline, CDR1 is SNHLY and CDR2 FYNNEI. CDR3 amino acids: CAIGSQAGYTF. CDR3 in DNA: TGTGCCATCGGGTCCCAGGCTGGCTACACCTTC.

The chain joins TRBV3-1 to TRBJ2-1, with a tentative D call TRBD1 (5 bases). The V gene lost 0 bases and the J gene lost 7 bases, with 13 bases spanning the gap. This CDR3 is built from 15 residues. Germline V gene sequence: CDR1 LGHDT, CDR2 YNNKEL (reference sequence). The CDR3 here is CASSQDLGRENEQFF. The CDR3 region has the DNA TGTGCCAGCAGCCAAGACCTCGGCAGGGAAAATGAGCAGTTCTTC.

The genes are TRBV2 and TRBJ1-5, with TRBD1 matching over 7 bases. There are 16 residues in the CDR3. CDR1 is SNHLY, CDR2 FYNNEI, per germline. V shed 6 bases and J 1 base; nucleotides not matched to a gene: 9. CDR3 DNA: TGTGCCAGCAGAGTCCAAGGGGGCCACAGCAATCAGCCCCAGCATTTT. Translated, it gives CASRVQGGHSNQPQHF.

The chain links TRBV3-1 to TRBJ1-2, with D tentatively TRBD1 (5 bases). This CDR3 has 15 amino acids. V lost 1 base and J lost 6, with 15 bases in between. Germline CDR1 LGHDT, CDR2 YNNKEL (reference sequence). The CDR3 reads CASSQVGEGRNGYTF. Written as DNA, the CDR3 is TGTGCCAGCAGCCAAGTGGGGGAGGGTCGCAATGGCTACACCTTC.

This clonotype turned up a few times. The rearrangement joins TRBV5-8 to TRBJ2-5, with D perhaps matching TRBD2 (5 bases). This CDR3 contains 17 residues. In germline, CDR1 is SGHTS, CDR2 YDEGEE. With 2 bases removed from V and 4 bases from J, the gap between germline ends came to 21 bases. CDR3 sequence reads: CASSLGRGGSPGETQYF. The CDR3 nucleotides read TGTGCCAGCAGCTTAGGGAGAGGTGGAAGCCCGGGAGAGACCCAGTACTTC.

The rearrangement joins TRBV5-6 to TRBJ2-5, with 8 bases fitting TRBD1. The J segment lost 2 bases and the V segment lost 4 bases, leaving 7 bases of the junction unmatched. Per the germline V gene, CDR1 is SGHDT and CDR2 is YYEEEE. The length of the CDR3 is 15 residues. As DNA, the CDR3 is TGTGCCAGCAGCGGACAGGGAGGTTTTCAAGAGACCCAGTACTTC. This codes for CASSGQGGFQETQYF.

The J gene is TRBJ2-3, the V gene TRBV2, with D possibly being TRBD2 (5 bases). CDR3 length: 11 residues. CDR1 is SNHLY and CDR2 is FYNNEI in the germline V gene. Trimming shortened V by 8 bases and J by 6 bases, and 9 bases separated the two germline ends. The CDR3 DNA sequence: TGTGCCAGCGACTACGCGGATACGCAGTATTTT. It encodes CASDYADTQYF.

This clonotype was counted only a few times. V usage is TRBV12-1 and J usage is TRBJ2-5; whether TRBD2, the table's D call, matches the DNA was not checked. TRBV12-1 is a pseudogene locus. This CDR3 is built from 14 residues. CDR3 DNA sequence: TGTGCCAGCAGCTTTGGCCTAACGGGGGAGACCCAGTACTTC. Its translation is CASSFGLTGETQYF.

CDR3 protein: CSVEKDRDNEQFF. For the CDR3, the DNA is TGCAGCGTTGAAAAGGACAGGGACAATGAGCAGTTCTTC. The chain recombines TRBV29-1 with TRBJ2-1; TRBD1 aligns across 8 bases. The V and J ends lost 2 bases and 5 bases, in that order; junction bases with no gene match: 2. This CDR3 has 13 amino acids. The germline CDR1 and CDR2 sequences are SQVTM and ANQGSEA.

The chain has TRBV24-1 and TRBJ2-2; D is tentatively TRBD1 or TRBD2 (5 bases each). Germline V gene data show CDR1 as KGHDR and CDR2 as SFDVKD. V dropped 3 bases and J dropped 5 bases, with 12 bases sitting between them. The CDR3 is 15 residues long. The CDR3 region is CATSDRVRETGELFF. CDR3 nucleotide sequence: TGTGCCACCAGTGATCGAGTCAGGGAGACCGGGGAGCTGTTTTTT.

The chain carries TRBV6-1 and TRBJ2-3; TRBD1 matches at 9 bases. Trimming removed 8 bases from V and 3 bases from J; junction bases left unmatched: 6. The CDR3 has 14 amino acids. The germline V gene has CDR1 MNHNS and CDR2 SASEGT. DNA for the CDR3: TGTGCCAGCCGACAGGGGACAGGGACAGATACGCAGTATTTT. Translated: CASRQGTGTDTQYF.

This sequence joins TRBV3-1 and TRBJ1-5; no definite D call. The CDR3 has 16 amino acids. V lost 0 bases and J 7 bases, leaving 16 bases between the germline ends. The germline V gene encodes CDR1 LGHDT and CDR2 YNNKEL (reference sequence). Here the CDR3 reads CASSQEGRKGTQPQHF. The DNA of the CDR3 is TGTGCCAGCAGCCAAGAAGGGCGAAAGGGAACGCAGCCCCAGCATTTT.

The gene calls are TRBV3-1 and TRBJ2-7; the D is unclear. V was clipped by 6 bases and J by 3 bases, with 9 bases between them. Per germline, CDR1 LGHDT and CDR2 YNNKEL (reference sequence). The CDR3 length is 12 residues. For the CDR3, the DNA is TGTGCCAGCAGTCCAGAATTCTACGAGCAGTACGTC. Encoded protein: CASSPEFYEQYV.

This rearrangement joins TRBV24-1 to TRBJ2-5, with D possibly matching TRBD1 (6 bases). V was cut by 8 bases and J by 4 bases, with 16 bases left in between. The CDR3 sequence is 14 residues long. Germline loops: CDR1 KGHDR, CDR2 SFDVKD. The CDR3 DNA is TGTGCCACCATGGCTCCAGGGGCAGCAGAGACCCAGTACTTC. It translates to CATMAPGAAETQYF.

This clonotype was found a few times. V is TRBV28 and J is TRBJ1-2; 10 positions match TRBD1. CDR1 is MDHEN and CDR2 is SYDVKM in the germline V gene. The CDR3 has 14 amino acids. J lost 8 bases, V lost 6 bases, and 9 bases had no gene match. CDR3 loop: CASRQRTGGEGYTF. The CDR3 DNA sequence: TGTGCCAGCAGACAACGGACAGGGGGGGAGGGCTACACCTTC.

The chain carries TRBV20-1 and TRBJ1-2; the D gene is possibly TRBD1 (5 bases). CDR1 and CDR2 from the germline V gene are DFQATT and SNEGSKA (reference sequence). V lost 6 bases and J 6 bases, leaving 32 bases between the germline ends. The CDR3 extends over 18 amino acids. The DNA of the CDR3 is TGCAGTGCCCACCCCGCCCGGGGGAGGGCAAGGGAAAGGCATGGCTACACCTTC. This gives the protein CSAHPARGRARERHGYTF.

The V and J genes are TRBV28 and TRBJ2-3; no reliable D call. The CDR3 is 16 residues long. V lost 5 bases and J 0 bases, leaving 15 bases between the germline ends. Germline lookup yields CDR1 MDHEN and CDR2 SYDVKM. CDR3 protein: CASSPTRAASTDTQYF. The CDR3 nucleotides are TGTGCCAGCAGTCCCACCCGGGCAGCCAGCACAGATACGCAGTATTTT.

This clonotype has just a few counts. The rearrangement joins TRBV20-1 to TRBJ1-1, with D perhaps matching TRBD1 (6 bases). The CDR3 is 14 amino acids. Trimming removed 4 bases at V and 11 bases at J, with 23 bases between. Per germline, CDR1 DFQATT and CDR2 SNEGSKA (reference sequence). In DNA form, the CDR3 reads TGCAGTGCTATTATCTCGTCCAGGGGAGTTTTCGCTTTCTTT. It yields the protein CSAIISSRGVFAFF.

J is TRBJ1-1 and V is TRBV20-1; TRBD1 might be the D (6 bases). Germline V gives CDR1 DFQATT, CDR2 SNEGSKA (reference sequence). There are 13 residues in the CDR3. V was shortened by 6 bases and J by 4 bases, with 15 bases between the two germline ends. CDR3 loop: CSAQSTGLTEAFF. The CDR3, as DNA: TGCAGTGCCCAATCGACAGGTCTCACTGAAGCTTTCTTT.

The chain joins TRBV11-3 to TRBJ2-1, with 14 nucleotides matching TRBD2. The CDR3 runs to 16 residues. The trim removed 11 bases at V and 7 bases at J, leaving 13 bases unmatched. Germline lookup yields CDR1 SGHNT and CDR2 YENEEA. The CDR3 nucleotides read TGTGCCTGCACTCCGGGACTAGCGGGAGTCCGTAATGAGCAGTTCTTC. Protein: CACTPGLAGVRNEQFF.

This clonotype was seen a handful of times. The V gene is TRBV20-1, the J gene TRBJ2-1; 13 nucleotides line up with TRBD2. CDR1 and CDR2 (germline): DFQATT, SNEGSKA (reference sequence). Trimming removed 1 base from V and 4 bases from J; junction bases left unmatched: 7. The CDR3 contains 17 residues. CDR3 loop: CSARGTSGRAQYNEQFF. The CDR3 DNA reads TGCAGTGCTAGAGGAACTAGCGGGAGGGCTCAGTACAATGAGCAGTTCTTC.